This entry describes one TCR beta chain. The data stem from a study of blood T cell repertoires in COVID-19. Data came from immunoSEQ multiplex PCR; TCRdb stores just in-frame clones and leaves some out. In the table there are about 61,000 clones, around 92% of which are singletons. The germline V gene has CDR1 LNHDA and CDR2 SQIVND (reference sequence). This CDR3 has 15 residues. V was clipped by 2 bases and J by 2 bases, with 12 bases between them. The sample comprised peripheral blood. The sequence was obtained from a human donor in a cohort sampled during active COVID-19. The V gene is TRBV19, the J gene TRBJ2-5, with D hard to call. CDR3 DNA sequence: TGTGCCAGTAGTATACAGAACATCAGACAAGAGACCCAGTACTTC. The encoded protein is CASSIQNIRQETQYF.